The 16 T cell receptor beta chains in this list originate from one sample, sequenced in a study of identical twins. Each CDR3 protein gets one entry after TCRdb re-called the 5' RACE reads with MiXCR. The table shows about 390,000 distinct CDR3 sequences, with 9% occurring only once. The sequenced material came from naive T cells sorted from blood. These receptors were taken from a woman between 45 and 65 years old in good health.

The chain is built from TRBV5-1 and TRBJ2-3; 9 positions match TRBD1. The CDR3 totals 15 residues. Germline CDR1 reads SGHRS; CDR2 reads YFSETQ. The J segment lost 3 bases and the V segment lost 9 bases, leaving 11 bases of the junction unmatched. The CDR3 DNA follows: TGCGCCACCAAAAGACAGGGGGGGCCAACAGATACGCAGTATTTT. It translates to CATKRQGGPTDTQYF.

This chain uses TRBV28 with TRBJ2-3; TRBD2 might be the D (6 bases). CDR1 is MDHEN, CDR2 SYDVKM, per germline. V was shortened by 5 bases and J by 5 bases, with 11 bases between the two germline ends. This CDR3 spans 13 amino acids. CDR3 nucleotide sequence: TGTGCCAGCAGTCCCCCGGGGGTAGATACGCAGTATTTT. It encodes CASSPPGVDTQYF.

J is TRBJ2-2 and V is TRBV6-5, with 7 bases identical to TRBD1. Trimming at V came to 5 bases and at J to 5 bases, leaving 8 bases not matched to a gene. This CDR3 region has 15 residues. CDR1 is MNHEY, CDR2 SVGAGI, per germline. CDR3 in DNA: TGTGCCAGCAGTGCGACAGGGAGTAGAACCGGGGAGCTGTTTTTT. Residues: CASSATGSRTGELFF.

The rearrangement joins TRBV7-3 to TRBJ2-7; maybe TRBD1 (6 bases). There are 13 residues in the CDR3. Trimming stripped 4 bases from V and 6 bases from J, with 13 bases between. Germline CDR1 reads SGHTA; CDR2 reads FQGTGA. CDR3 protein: CASSSEQGLEQYF. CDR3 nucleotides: TGTGCCAGCAGCTCGGAACAGGGTCTCGAGCAGTACTTC.

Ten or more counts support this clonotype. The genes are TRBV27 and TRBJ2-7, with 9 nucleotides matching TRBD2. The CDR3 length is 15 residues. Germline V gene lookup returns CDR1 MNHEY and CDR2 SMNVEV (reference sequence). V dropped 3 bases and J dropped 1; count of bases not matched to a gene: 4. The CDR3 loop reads CASSFSLAGSYEQYF. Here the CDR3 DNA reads TGTGCCAGCAGTTTCTCTCTAGCGGGGTCCTACGAGCAGTACTTC.

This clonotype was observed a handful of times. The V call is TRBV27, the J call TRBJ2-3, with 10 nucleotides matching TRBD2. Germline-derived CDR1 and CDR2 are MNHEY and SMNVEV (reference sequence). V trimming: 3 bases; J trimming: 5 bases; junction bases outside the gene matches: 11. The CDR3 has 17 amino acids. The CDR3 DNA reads TGTGCCAGCAGTTTGAGGCCTAGCGGGAGCCGGATAGATACGCAGTATTTT. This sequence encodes CASSLRPSGSRIDTQYF.

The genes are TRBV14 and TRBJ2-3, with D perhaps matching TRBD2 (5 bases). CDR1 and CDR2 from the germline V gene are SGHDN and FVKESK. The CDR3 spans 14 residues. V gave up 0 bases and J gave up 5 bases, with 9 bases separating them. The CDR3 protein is CASSQELSGDTQYF. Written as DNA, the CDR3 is TGTGCCAGCAGCCAAGAGCTCAGCGGAGATACGCAGTATTTT.

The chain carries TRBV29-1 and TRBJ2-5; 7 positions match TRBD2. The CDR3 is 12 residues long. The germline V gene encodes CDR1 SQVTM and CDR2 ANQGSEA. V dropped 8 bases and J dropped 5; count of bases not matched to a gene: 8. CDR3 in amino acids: CSFMVGGETQYF. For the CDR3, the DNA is TGCAGCTTCATGGTGGGAGGGGAGACCCAGTACTTC. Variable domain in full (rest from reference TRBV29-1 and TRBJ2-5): SAVISQKPSRDICQRGTSLTIQCQVDSQVTMMFWYRQQPGQSLTLIATANQGSEATYESGFVIDKFPISRPNLTFSTLTVSNMSPEDSSIYLCSFMVGGETQYFGPGTRLLVL.

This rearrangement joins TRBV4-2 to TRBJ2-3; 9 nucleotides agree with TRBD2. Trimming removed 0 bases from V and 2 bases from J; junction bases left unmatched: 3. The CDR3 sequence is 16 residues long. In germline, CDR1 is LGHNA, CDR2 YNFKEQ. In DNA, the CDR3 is TGTGCCAGCAGCCAAGAGACTAGCGGTATCACAGATACGCAGTATTTT. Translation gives CASSQETSGITDTQYF.

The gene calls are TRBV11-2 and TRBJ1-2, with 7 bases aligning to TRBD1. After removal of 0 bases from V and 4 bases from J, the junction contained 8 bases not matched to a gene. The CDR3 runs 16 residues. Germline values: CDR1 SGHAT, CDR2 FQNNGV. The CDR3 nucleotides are TGTGCCAGCAGCTTAGAAGGGGGCAGAATGAGCTATGGCTACACCTTC. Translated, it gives CASSLEGGRMSYGYTF.

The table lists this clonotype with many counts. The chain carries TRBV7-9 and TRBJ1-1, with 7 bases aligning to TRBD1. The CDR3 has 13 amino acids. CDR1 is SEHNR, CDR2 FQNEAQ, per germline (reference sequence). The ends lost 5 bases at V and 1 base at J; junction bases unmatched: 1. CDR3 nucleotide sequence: TGTGCCAGCAGCGGACAGGAGAACACTGAAGCTTTCTTT. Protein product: CASSGQENTEAFF.

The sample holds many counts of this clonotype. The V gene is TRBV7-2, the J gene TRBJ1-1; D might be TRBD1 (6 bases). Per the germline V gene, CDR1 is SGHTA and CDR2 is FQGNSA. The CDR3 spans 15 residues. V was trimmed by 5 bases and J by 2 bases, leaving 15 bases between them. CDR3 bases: TGTGCCAGCAGCCCGAAGGGACAACTAAACACTGAAGCTTTCTTT. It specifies CASSPKGQLNTEAFF.

The CDR3 nucleotides are TGTGCCACCAGTGACTTACTGGCGGGAGGGCGCTCCTACAATGAGCAGTTCTTC. Translated: CATSDLLAGGRSYNEQFF. The rearrangement uses TRBV24-1 and TRBJ2-1; 9 bases map to TRBD2. Germline V CDR1 and CDR2: KGHDR, SFDVKD. Trimming took 4 bases from V and 0 from J; bases not matched to a gene: 9. There are 18 residues in the CDR3.

CDR3 bases: TGTGCCAGCAGCTTGGTGCGGCGGGAGGGCCGGAGTAATGAGCAGTTCTTC. It translates to CASSLVRREGRSNEQFF. The chain joins TRBV5-4 to TRBJ2-1; 9 positions match TRBD2. Germline lookup yields CDR1 SGHNT and CDR2 YYREEE (reference sequence). V shed 0 bases, J shed 7 bases, and the junction held 11 bases outside the gene matches. The CDR3 is 17 residues long.

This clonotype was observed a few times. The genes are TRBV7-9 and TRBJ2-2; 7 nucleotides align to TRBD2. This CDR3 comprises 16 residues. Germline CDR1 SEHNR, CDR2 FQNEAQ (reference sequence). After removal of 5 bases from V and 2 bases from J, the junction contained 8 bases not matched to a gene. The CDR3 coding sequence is TGTGCCAGCAGCCTTACGGGGGGACTAAACACCGGGGAGCTGTTTTTT. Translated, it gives CASSLTGGLNTGELFF.

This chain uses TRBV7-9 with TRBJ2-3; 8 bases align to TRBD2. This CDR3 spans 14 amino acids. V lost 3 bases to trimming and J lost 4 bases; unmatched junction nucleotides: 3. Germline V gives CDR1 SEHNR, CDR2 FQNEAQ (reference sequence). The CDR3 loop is CASSFSGIPDTQYF. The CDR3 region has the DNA TGTGCCAGCAGCTTTAGCGGGATCCCAGATACGCAGTATTTT. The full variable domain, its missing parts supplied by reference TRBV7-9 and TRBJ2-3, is DTGVSQNPRHKITKRGQNVTFRCDPISEHNRLYWYRQTLGQGPEFLTYFQNEAQLEKSRLLSDRFSAERPKGSFSTLEIQRTEQGDSAMYLCASSFSGIPDTQYFGPGTRLTVL.